This TCR beta chain was recorded in a study of shared clonotypes between healthy human individuals. About the research overall: CD4 naive and CD4 memory each took three plates per donor, while CD8 naive took two and CD8 memory one.

As concerns this clone: What it binds is not known.

The repertoire was sequenced with immunoSEQ multiplex PCR; TCRdb's copy has only in-frame clones and lacks some. The table shows around 1.4 million clones, with approximately 98.5% occurring only once. Study outcomes and limitations: Tissues were not sampled, only blood, and their repertoires likely differ.

The germline V gene has CDR1 SGHRS and CDR2 YFSETQ. The V gene end was trimmed by 2 bases and the J gene end by 5 bases; junction bases not matched to a gene: 2. The CDR3 is 14 amino acids. This clonotype was obtained from a man between 25 and 39 years old in good health. Sequenced input: naive CD4+ T cells sorted from blood. The subset: CD45RA+ positively selected. This chain joins TRBV5-1 and TRBJ2-7, with TRBD1 matching 12 bases. Written as DNA, the CDR3 is TGCGCCAGCAGCTTCGGGACAGGGGGCGACGAGCAGTACTTC. The encoded protein is CASSFGTGGDEQYF.